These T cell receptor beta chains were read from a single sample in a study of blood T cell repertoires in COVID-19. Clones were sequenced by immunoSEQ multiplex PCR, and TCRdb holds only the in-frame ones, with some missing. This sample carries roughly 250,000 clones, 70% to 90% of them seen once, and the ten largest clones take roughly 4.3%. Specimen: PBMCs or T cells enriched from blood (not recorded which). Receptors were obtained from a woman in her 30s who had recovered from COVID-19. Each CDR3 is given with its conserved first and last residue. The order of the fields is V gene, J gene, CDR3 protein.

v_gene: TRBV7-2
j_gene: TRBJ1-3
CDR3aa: CASSGTRGFSGNTIYF

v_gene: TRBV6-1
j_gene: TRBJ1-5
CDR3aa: CASSEFELGLHQPQHF

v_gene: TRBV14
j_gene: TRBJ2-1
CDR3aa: CASSQDSPGNEQFF

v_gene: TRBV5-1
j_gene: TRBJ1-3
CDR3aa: CASSLQTGYGNTIYF

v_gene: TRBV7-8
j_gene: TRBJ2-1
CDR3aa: CASSLGDRAPNEQFF

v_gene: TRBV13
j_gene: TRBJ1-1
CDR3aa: CASSLWTENTEAFF

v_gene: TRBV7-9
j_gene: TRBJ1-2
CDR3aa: CASRAGTGRYGYTF

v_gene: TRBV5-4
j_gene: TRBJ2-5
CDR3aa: CASSLDARGGETQYF

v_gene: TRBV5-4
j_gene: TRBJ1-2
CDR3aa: CASSLVNGWYGYTF

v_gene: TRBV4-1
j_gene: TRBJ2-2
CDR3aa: CASSQLQGGTGELFF

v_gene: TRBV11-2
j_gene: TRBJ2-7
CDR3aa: CASSLPGGVPYEQYF

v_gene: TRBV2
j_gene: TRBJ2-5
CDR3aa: CASNGRLTDQETQYF

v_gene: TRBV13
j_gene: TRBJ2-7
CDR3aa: CASSFPGLEPEQYF

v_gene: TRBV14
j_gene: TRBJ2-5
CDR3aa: CASSPTGQGETQYF

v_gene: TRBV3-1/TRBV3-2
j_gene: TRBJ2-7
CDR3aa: CASSGRAGTAFYEQYF

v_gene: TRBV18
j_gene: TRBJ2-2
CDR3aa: CASSLWTKKTGELFF

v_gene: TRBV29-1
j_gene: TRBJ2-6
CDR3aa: CSVAGAGANVLTF

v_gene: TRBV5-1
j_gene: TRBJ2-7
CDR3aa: CASSSGALSYEQYF

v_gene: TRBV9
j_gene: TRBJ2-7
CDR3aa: CASSVQGLAGDPSYEQYF

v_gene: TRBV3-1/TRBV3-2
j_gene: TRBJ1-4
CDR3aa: CASSRRLYRVEGASDEKLFF

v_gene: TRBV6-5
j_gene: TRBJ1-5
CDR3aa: CASSLGGGTPQHF

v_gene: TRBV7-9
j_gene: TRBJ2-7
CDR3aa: CASSFFDSNSEQYF

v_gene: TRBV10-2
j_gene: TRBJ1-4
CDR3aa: CASSLTPRGSNEKLFF

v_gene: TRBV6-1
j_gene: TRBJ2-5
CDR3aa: CASIDGVQETQYF

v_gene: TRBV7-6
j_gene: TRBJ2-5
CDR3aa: CASRDTFSGVKKTQYF

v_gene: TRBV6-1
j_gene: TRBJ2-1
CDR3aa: CASSDTSGRGIEQFF

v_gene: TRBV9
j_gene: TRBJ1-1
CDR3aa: CASSPRGATEAFF

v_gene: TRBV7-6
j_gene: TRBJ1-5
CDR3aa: CASSETVGYSSNQPQHF

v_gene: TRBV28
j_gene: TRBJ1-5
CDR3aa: CASRTGNVQPQHF

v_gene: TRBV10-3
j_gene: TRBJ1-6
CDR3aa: CAISGDRHSPLHF

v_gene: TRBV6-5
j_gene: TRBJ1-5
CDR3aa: CASSPGNQPQHF

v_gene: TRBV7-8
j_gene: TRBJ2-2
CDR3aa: CASSLRERDTGELFF

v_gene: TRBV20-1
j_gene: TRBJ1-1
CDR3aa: CSASWEAGPETEAFF

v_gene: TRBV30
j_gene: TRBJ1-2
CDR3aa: CAWSKTWGGSGYTF

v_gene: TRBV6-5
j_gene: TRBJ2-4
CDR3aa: CASSYRPGNEKNF

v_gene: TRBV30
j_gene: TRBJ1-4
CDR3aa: CAWSVKDSTIEKLFF

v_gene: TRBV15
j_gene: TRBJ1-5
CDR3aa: CATSADRGLGQPQHF

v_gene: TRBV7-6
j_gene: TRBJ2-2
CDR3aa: CASSLSVPGELFF

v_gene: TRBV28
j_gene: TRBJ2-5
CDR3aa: CASISLRQGASQETQYF

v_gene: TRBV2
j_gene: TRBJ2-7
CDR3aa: CASSERGGGGEQYF

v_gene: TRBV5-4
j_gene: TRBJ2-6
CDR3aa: CASSTREGGGANVLTF

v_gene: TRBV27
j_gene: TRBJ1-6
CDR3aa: CASSSNRDRLLSPLHF

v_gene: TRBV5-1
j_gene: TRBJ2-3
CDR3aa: CASSHIRTTEDTQYF

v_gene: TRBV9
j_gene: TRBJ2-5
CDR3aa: CASTIGTGGMETQYF

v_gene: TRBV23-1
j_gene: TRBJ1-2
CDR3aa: CASSQRETVSYGYTF

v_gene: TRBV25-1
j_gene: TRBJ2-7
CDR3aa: CASSESAGGLYEQYF

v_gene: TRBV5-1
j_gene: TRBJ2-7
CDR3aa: CASSLDSGSGYEQYF

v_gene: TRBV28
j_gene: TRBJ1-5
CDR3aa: CASSLRESHQPQHF

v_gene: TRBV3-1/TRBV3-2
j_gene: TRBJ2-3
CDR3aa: CASSQVKTSGAGNTQYF